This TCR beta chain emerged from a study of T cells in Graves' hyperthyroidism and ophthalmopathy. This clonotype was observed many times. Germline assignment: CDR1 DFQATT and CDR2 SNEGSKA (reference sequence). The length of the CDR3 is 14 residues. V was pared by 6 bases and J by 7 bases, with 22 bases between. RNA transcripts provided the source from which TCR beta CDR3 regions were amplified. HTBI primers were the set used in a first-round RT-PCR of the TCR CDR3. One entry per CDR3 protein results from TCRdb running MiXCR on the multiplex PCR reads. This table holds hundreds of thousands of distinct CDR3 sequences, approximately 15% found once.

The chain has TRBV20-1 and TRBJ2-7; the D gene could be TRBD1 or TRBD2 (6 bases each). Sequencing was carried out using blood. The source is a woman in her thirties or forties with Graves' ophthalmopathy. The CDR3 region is CSALTSGAVEEQYF. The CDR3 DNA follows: TGCAGTGCACTAACGTCGGGGGCTGTTGAGGAGCAGTACTTC.